The source of this TCR beta chain is a study of blood T cell repertoires in COVID-19. Overall study: Collection of acute and convalescent COVID-19 samples took place in the United States, Italy and Spain. T cells, B-cell-depleted T cells, or PBMCs provided the cDNA or gDNA that served as material.

The repertoire was sequenced with immunoSEQ multiplex PCR; TCRdb's copy has only in-frame clones and lacks some. The sample has about 120,000 clones; 85% are singletons. The sequenced material came from peripheral blood. The sequence was collected from a man aged 60-69 years with acute or convalescent COVID-19.

CDR3 nucleotide sequence: TGTGCCAGTAGTGTAACAGGGGCAGGGCAGCCCCAGCATTTT. Encoded protein: CASSVTGAGQPQHF. The chain uses TRBV19 and TRBJ1-5; TRBD1 matches 7 bases. The V gene's germline CDR1 is LNHDA and CDR2 SQIVND (reference sequence). The CDR3 runs 14 residues. V was pared by 5 bases and J by 7 bases, with 8 bases of the junction left unmatched.